This TCR beta chain was identified in a study of T cell changes during pregnancy in multiple sclerosis. The table came from immunoSEQ multiplex PCR; TCRdb's copy has only in-frame clones and leaves some out. The profile covers 50,000 or so clones, with around 94% appearing a single time and approximately 0.68% taken by the ten largest. The J segment lost 3 bases and the V segment lost 0 bases, leaving 0 bases of the junction unmatched. Germline CDR1 and CDR2: SGHTA and FQGNSA. This CDR3 is built from 14 residues. This clonotype was sampled from a female donor with multiple sclerosis, enrolled in a pregnancy study. The source was CD4+ T cells from peripheral blood mononuclear cells, collected in the third trimester of pregnancy. The rearrangement links TRBV7-2 to TRBJ2-7, with 9 nucleotides matching TRBD1. This chain's CDR3 is CASSLAGQGYEQYF. DNA of the CDR3: TGTGCCAGCAGCTTAGCGGGACAGGGCTACGAGCAGTACTTC.